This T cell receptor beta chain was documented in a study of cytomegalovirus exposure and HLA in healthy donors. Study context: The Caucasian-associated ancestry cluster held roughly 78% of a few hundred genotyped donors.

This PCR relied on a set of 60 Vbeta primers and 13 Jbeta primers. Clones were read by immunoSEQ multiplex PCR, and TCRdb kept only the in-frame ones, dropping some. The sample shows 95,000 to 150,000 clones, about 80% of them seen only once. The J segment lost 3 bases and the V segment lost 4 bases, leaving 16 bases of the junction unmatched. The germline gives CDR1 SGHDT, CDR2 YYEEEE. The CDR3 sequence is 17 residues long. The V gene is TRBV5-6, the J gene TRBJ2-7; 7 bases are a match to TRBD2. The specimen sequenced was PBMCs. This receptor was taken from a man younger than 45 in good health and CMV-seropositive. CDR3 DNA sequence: TGTGCCAGCAGCCCGCGGTTTGGGGAGGGTAAAGTCTACGAGCAGTACTTC. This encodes CASSPRFGEGKVYEQYF.